Listed here are 10 T cell receptor beta chains from one sample, sequenced in a study of blood T cells in healthy people across ages. Then a second PCR, running roughly 7 to 11 cycles, was carried out with a sample-barcoded 5' primer and a J-beta primer mix. TCRdb re-analysed the 5' RACE reads in MiXCR, keeping a single row per CDR3 protein. The repertoire holds just over 1 million distinct CDR3 sequences, with 35% to 55% as singletons. Sequencing was done on a sample of blood. Receptor source: a woman in her sixties in good health.

This clonotype was counted between two and nine times. This sequence joins TRBV27 and TRBJ2-7, with D uncertain. Trimming took 3 bases from V and 0 from J, leaving 6 bases between them. Germline V CDR1 and CDR2: MNHEY, SMNVEV (reference sequence). The CDR3 is 13 residues long. CDR3 DNA sequence: TGTGCCAGCAGTTTTCCGAACTCCTACGAGCAGTACTTC. It is translated as CASSFPNSYEQYF.

The rearrangement joins TRBV4-2 to TRBJ2-5; 13 nucleotides agree with TRBD2. With 2 bases clipped from V and 11 bases from J, the junction kept 8 bases outside the gene matches. CDR1 is LGHNA, CDR2 YNFKEQ, per germline. The CDR3 loop spans 15 amino acids. The CDR3 DNA reads TGTGCCAGCAGCCAACTCGGGACTAGCGGGAATGAGCAGTACTTC. Translating gives CASSQLGTSGNEQYF.

This chain joins TRBV9 and TRBJ1-6, with D uncertain. Germline CDR1 and CDR2: SGDLS and YYNGEE. Trimming took 4 bases from V and 10 from J, leaving 24 bases between them. This CDR3 has 17 amino acids. CDR3 sequence (DNA): TGTGCCAGCAGCTCACAATGGAGGCCAGGCTCTCGGTCACCCCTCCACTTT. Protein product: CASSSQWRPGSRSPLHF.

Concerning this clonotype itself: An end of the junction does not agree with germline; a read error may underlie this. CDR3 in amino acids: CASNQLGSGGEQYF. The CDR3 DNA follows: TGTGCCAGCAACCAATTAGGGAGTGGTGGCGAGCAGTACTTC. The gene calls are TRBV14 and TRBJ2-7, with D maybe TRBD2 (5 bases). The CDR3 consists of 14 residues. Germline CDR1 reads SGHDN; CDR2 reads FVKESK.

The chain is built from TRBV28 and TRBJ2-5; 9 bases match TRBD2. The junction had 12 bases not matched to a gene; V was cut back by 2 bases and J by 11 bases. In germline, CDR1 is MDHEN, CDR2 SYDVKM. The CDR3 contains 15 residues. The CDR3 is CASSLGGRALNEQYF. In nucleotides, the CDR3 is TGTGCCAGCAGTTTAGGCGGGAGGGCCCTCAATGAGCAGTACTTC.

The chain recombines TRBV6-5 with TRBJ2-3; TRBD1 matches 7 bases. V lost 4 bases and J lost 1; bases outside the gene matches: 5. The CDR3 runs to 15 residues. The germline V gene has CDR1 MNHEY and CDR2 SVGAGI. DNA of the CDR3: TGTGCCAGCAGTTTCGGGGACAGTCGCACAGATACGCAGTATTTT. This sequence encodes CASSFGDSRTDTQYF.

The CDR3 sequence: CSVEHGGGYNEQFF. As DNA, the CDR3 is TGCAGCGTTGAACACGGAGGGGGCTACAATGAGCAGTTCTTC. The gene calls are TRBV29-1 and TRBJ2-1; tentatively, D is TRBD1 or TRBD2 (6 bases each). Between the trimmed V and J ends, which lost 2 bases and 3 bases, there was a span of 11 bases. The V gene's germline CDR1 is SQVTM and CDR2 ANQGSEA. The CDR3 contains 14 residues.

The chain combines TRBV15 with TRBJ2-7; 7 bases map to TRBD2. Germline CDR1 and CDR2: LNHNV and YYDKDF (reference sequence). The CDR3 is made up of 14 amino acids. Trimming cost V 5 bases and J 0 bases; bases outside gene matches: 4. Here the CDR3 DNA reads TGTGCCACCAGCTCCCGCGGGGGCTCCTACGAGCAGTACTTC. Protein: CATSSRGGSYEQYF.

The V and J genes are TRBV6-1 and TRBJ2-7, with D tentatively TRBD1 (6 bases). Trimming removed 1 base from V and 3 bases from J, with 16 bases in between. CDR1 and CDR2 from the germline V gene are MNHNS and SASEGT. The CDR3 has 16 amino acids. The CDR3 DNA sequence: TGTGCCAGCAGTGAAGGGGCAGGGGCGGTCCGCTACGAGCAGTACTTC. Its translation is CASSEGAGAVRYEQYF.

In DNA, the CDR3 is TGTGCCAGCAGCCCGGGGGGGTCGGCGAACACCGGGGAGCTGTTTTTT. Protein sequence: CASSPGGSANTGELFF. V is TRBV11-3 and J is TRBJ2-2, with TRBD2 matching 8 bases. This CDR3 is 16 amino acids long. J was trimmed by 0 bases and V by 5 bases; bases with no gene match: 5. Germline CDR1 and CDR2: SGHNT and YENEEA.